This TCR beta chain is drawn from a study of Graves' ophthalmopathy and Graves' hyperthyroidism. The study's findings and limits: For separating ophthalmopathy from stable hyperthyroidism, a 13-signature model gave under 90% sensitivity and 75% to 83% specificity.

Transcripts of RNA were the source for amplifying TCR beta CDR3 regions. Amplification began with first-round RT-PCR using HTBI primers, then second-round multiplex PCR was performed. TCRdb reprocessed the multiplex PCR reads via MiXCR and lists one record per CDR3 protein. This table holds about 550,000 distinct CDR3 sequences, approximately 35% found once. Note on this clonotype: What it binds is not known.

The CDR3 sequence is 15 residues long. The germline V gene has CDR1 ENHRY and CDR2 SYGVKD. Trimming removed 2 bases at V and 0 bases at J, with 9 bases between. Specimen: peripheral blood or thyroid tissue (not recorded which). The TCR originated in an adult man with Graves' hyperthyroidism. This chain joins TRBV10-3 and TRBJ2-3, with a weak D call TRBD2 (5 bases). Here the CDR3 DNA reads TGTGCCATCAGTGAGGGGAGACTAAGCACAGATACGCAGTATTTT. It encodes CAISEGRLSTDTQYF.